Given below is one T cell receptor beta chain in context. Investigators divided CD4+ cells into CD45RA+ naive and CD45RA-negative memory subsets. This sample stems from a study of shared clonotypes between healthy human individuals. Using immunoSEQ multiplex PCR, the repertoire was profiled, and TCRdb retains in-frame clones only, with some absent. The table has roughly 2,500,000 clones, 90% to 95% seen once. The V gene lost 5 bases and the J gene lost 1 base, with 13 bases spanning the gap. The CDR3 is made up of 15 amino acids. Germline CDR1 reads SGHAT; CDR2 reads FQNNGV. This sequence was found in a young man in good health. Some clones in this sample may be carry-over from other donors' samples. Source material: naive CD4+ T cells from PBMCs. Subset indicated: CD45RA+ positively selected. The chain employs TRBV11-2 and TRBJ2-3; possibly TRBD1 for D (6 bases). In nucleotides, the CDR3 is TGTGCCAGCAGCCCAGGGGTGGTTGGCACAGATACGCAGTATTTT. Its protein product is CASSPGVVGTDTQYF.